This TCR beta chain was sequenced for a study of technical replicates of blood from a few donors. The trim removed 8 bases at V and 0 bases at J, leaving 8 bases unmatched. The CDR3 has 16 amino acids. Germline CDR1 and CDR2: SGHRS and YFSETQ. Clones were sequenced by immunoSEQ multiplex PCR, and TCRdb holds only the in-frame ones, with some missing. The sample includes 95,000 to 100,000 clones, roughly 95% seen only once; the top ten take roughly 0.21%. Sequences were obtained from T cells isolated from PBMCs. This chain uses TRBV5-1 with TRBJ2-6, with TRBD1 matching over 7 bases. The sequence came from a human donor in good health. Here the CDR3 DNA reads TGCGCCAGACGGGGACAGACTAACTCTGGGGCCAACGTCCTGACTTTC. The encoded protein is CARRGQTNSGANVLTF.